The 29 T cell receptor beta chains given below trace back to one sample, sequenced in a study of a mutant IDH1 vaccine in newly diagnosed glioma. Time point reported: week 47, end of study. In the vaccine, a single dose held 300 ug of the mutant IDH1 20-mer peptide, along with topical imiquimod. No antigen has been identified for these receptors. Method: immunoSEQ multiplex PCR; TCRdb's copy keeps in-frame clones and lacks some. The profile shows tens of thousands of clones, about 86% of them singletons. Source: PBMCs, taken from a glioma patient whose treatment included an IDH1 peptide vaccine. These receptors all come from a woman in her 30s with glioma.

The DNA for the CDR3 is TGTGCCAGCAGTTCCGACAGGGTAACTAACTATGGCTACACCTTC. Protein: CASSSDRVTNYGYTF. The rearrangement joins TRBV5-4 to TRBJ1-2; 7 nucleotides align to TRBD1. The CDR3 runs to 15 residues. Germline-derived CDR1 and CDR2 are SGHNT and YYREEE (reference sequence). Unmatched junction bases numbered 7, after V lost 5 bases and J lost 0 bases. The complete variable domain, with remaining parts taken from reference TRBV5-4 and TRBJ1-2, reads ETGVTQSPTHLIKTRGQQVTLRCSSQSGHNTVSWYQQALGQGPQFIFQYYREEENGRGNFPPRFSGLQFPNYSSELNVNALELDDSALYLCASSSDRVTNYGYTFGSGTRLTVV.

The gene calls are TRBV10-3 and TRBJ2-7, with D unresolved. CDR1 is ENHRY and CDR2 is SYGVKD in the germline V gene. The V end lost 3 bases, the J end lost 4 bases, and 7 bases lay between the germline ends. This CDR3 is 12 amino acids long. The CDR3 DNA reads TGTGCCATCAGTGACGGTGGTTACGAGCAGTACTTC. It yields the protein CAISDGGYEQYF.

This chain joins TRBV4-1 and TRBJ2-5, with 7 bases lining up with TRBD2. V dropped 4 bases and J dropped 0; count of bases not matched to a gene: 2. Germline CDR1 is MGHRA and CDR2 is YSYEKL. This CDR3 has 14 residues. CDR3 amino acids: CASSPAGDQETQYF. The CDR3 DNA reads as TGCGCCAGCAGCCCCGCGGGGGACCAAGAGACCCAGTACTTC.

This chain links TRBV27 with TRBJ1-2; D uncertain. The germline gives CDR1 MNHEY, CDR2 SMNVEV (reference sequence). Trimming removed 5 bases from V and 6 bases from J, with 22 bases in between. This CDR3 comprises 16 residues. The CDR3, as DNA: TGTGCCAGCAGTCCAGATTCCAGGACGGGGAGGGATGGCTACACCTTC. Its translation is CASSPDSRTGRDGYTF.

This clone was picked up one time. V gene TRBV2 combines with J gene TRBJ1-2; perhaps TRBD1 as D (5 bases). Germline V gene sequence: CDR1 SNHLY, CDR2 FYNNEI. The CDR3 is 17 residues long. V was trimmed by 1 base and J by 4 bases, leaving 19 bases between them. CDR3 residues: CASSEGAGRTTPYGYTF. The CDR3 DNA is TGTGCCAGCAGTGAAGGGGCAGGGAGGACAACCCCCTATGGCTACACCTTC.

The chain employs TRBV19 and TRBJ1-5; 10 nucleotides match TRBD1. The CDR3 runs 14 residues. V shed 4 bases, J shed 6 bases, and the junction held 3 bases outside the gene matches. The V gene's germline CDR1 is LNHDA and CDR2 SQIVND (reference sequence). The CDR3: CASSTGQGFQPQHF. The CDR3 DNA reads TGTGCCAGTAGTACGGGACAGGGGTTTCAGCCCCAGCATTTT.

The gene calls are TRBV30 and TRBJ1-6; no clear D. Trimming pared 1 base from V and 4 bases from J, leaving 11 bases between. The CDR3 has 15 amino acids. From germline, CDR1 is GTSNPN and CDR2 SVGIG (reference sequence). CDR3: CAWSDLTEYNSPLHF. The CDR3 nucleotides are TGTGCCTGGAGTGACCTGACGGAGTATAATTCACCCCTCCACTTT.

This chain uses TRBV7-2 with TRBJ2-5; possibly TRBD2 for D (6 bases). CDR1 is SGHTA and CDR2 is FQGNSA in the germline V gene. The CDR3 runs to 14 residues. V gave up 7 bases and J gave up 5 bases, with 17 bases separating them. This CDR3 reads CASTPRRGRETQYF. The CDR3 DNA reads TGTGCCAGCACCCCGCGGAGGGGCCGGGAGACCCAGTACTTC.

The J gene is TRBJ1-2, the V gene TRBV5-1; the D gene is possibly TRBD1 (6 bases). Germline CDR1 is SGHRS and CDR2 is YFSETQ. V lost 0 bases, J lost 6 bases, and 12 bases lay in between. The CDR3 loop spans 14 amino acids. For the CDR3, the DNA is TGCGCCAGCAGCTTGGGTGACAGGACAGATGGCTACACCTTC. Protein sequence: CASSLGDRTDGYTF.

A few counts support this clone. The V gene is TRBV6-6, the J gene TRBJ2-7; TRBD2 might be the D (5 bases). V lost 2 bases and J lost 12, with 14 bases in between. The germline V gene has CDR1 MNHNY and CDR2 SVGAGI (reference sequence). The CDR3 runs 12 residues. The CDR3 nucleotides are TGTGCCAGCAGTTACAAGGACGGGAAAGGGTACTTC. The encoded protein is CASSYKDGKGYF.

The chain combines TRBV6-5 with TRBJ2-5, with 7 bases that match TRBD1. CDR3 length: 13 residues. From germline, CDR1 is MNHEY and CDR2 SVGAGI. V lost 7 bases, J lost 4 bases, and 6 bases stayed unmatched. CDR3 amino acids: CASTQTGLETQYF. For the CDR3, the DNA is TGTGCCAGCACCCAGACAGGGTTAGAGACCCAGTACTTC.

The CDR3 here is CASSFGGQGSPFTDTQYF. The CDR3, as DNA: TGTGCCAGCAGCTTTGGGGGACAGGGATCCCCCTTCACAGATACGCAGTATTTT. The chain uses TRBV5-5 and TRBJ2-3; 9 bases are shared with TRBD1. CDR1 is SGHKS and CDR2 is YYEKEE in the germline V gene (reference sequence). The CDR3 runs 18 residues. V lost 2 bases and J lost 2; bases outside the gene matches: 12.

The gene calls are TRBV27 and TRBJ2-3; no clear D. The germline V gene has CDR1 MNHEY and CDR2 SMNVEV (reference sequence). V lost 6 bases, J lost 4 bases, and 14 bases lay in between. The CDR3 runs to 14 residues. The CDR3 nucleotides are TGTGCCAGCAGCCCAGCCCCCCGGTCAGATACGCAGTATTTT. As protein: CASSPAPRSDTQYF.

This clone was recorded once. The chain uses TRBV19 and TRBJ1-1; D call uncertain. The CDR3 length is 11 residues. The V and J ends lost 9 bases and 4 bases respectively, with 9 bases between them. Germline lookup yields CDR1 LNHDA and CDR2 SQIVND (reference sequence). The CDR3 is CASSRVTEAFF. CDR3 nucleotide sequence: TGTGCCAGCTCGAGGGTCACTGAAGCTTTCTTT.

The J gene is TRBJ1-1, the V gene TRBV10-3, with 10 bases that match TRBD1. Trimming cost V 6 bases and J 0 bases; bases outside gene matches: 4. In germline, CDR1 is ENHRY, CDR2 SYGVKD. The CDR3 has 15 amino acids. The CDR3 sequence: CAIRGTGALNTEAFF. In DNA, the CDR3 is TGTGCCATCAGGGGGACAGGGGCCCTGAACACTGAAGCTTTCTTT.

V usage is TRBV10-3 and J usage is TRBJ1-2; 7 bases align to TRBD1. CDR1 and CDR2 from the germline V gene are ENHRY and SYGVKD. This CDR3 comprises 14 residues. Trimming at V came to 2 bases and at J to 6 bases, leaving 6 bases not matched to a gene. CDR3 bases: TGTGCCATCAGTGAGCAGGGGGTAATCCATGGCTACACCTTC. As protein: CAISEQGVIHGYTF.

CDR3 in amino acids: CASSLDAGGFGELFF. The DNA of the CDR3 is TGTGCCAGCAGCTTGGATGCAGGGGGCTTCGGGGAGCTGTTTTTT. This rearrangement joins TRBV5-6 to TRBJ2-2, with 8 bases aligning to TRBD1. Trimming cost V 0 bases and J 7 bases; bases outside gene matches: 5. The germline V gene encodes CDR1 SGHDT and CDR2 YYEEEE. This CDR3 is built from 15 residues.

The chain is built from TRBV6-1 and TRBJ2-7; D unresolved. The CDR3 totals 14 residues. Trimming took off 2 bases at V and 4 bases at J, with 12 bases between the two ends. Germline values: CDR1 MNHNS, CDR2 SASEGT. The CDR3 protein is CASSEWASPYEQYF. CDR3 nucleotide sequence: TGTGCCAGCAGTGAATGGGCCTCCCCTTACGAGCAGTACTTC.

The genes are TRBV27 and TRBJ1-1, with D perhaps matching TRBD1 (6 bases). The ends were cut back, 6 bases at V and 5 bases at J, with 13 bases in the middle. The CDR3 consists of 13 residues. Germline CDR1 MNHEY, CDR2 SMNVEV (reference sequence). The CDR3 loop reads CASSQTGITEAFF. In DNA form, the CDR3 reads TGTGCCAGCAGCCAGACAGGCATTACTGAAGCTTTCTTT.

The CDR3 DNA reads TGTGCCAGCAGTGGCGTCTACCAGGGGGAGACCCAGTACTTC. It is translated as CASSGVYQGETQYF. This chain joins TRBV2 and TRBJ2-5, with a tentative D call TRBD1 (6 bases). This CDR3 comprises 14 residues. Germline V gene sequence: CDR1 SNHLY, CDR2 FYNNEI. V lost 4 bases and J 5 bases, leaving 14 bases between the germline ends.

The rearrangement links TRBV2 to TRBJ1-2, with 7 bases that match TRBD1. This CDR3 comprises 13 residues. Germline V CDR1 and CDR2: SNHLY, FYNNEI. V trimming: 4 bases; J trimming: 7 bases; junction bases outside the gene matches: 6. CDR3 nucleotides: TGTGCCAGCAGTGGGGACAGTCGTAGTGGCTACACCTTC. Translation gives CASSGDSRSGYTF.

This clone came up a few times. This sequence joins TRBV6-5 and TRBJ2-7, with D unclear. CDR1 MNHEY and CDR2 SVGAGI come from the germline V gene. V gave up 7 bases and J gave up 0 bases, with 13 bases separating them. This CDR3 is 14 amino acids long. The DNA of the CDR3 is TGTGCCAGCACCAAAGCTGGGGTCTCCTACGAGCAGTACTTC. Amino acids: CASTKAGVSYEQYF.

The chain employs TRBV10-2 and TRBJ2-2; 7 bases fit TRBD1. Germline V lookup: CDR1 WSHSY, CDR2 SAAADI. V trimming: 6 bases; J trimming: 4 bases; junction bases outside the gene matches: 5. This CDR3 comprises 14 residues. CDR3 amino acids: CASRPGQITGELFF. The CDR3 nucleotides read TGCGCCAGCAGACCGGGACAGATCACCGGGGAGCTGTTTTTT.

The chain joins TRBV7-2 to TRBJ2-3; possible D gene TRBD1, 5 bases. V lost 2 bases and J lost 0, with 12 bases in between. Looked up from germline, CDR1 is SGHTA and CDR2 is FQGNSA. This CDR3 region has 16 residues. The CDR3 here is CASSLKWGSSTDTQYF. The CDR3 DNA reads TGTGCCAGCAGCTTAAAATGGGGCTCTAGCACAGATACGCAGTATTTT.

This chain connects TRBV2 to TRBJ2-3; 7 bases match TRBD2. This CDR3 contains 15 residues. Unmatched junction bases numbered 8, after V lost 8 bases and J lost 0 bases. Germline assignment: CDR1 SNHLY and CDR2 FYNNEI. CDR3 coding DNA: TGTGCCAGCTCCCGACTAGCTGATAGCACAGATACGCAGTATTTT. It is translated as CASSRLADSTDTQYF.

The rearrangement links TRBV5-1 to TRBJ1-2, with D maybe TRBD1 (5 bases). The CDR3 has 16 amino acids. V lost 4 bases, J lost 0 bases, and 16 bases lay in between. The germline V gene has CDR1 SGHRS and CDR2 YFSETQ. The CDR3 sequence is CASSLTGPGSNYGYTF. The CDR3 coding sequence is TGCGCCAGCAGCCTCACTGGCCCAGGGTCTAACTATGGCTACACCTTC.

This clone was picked up one time. The rearrangement links TRBV20-1 to TRBJ2-1, with TRBD2 as a possible D gene (5 bases). Germline V CDR1 and CDR2: DFQATT, SNEGSKA (reference sequence). The CDR3 is 10 amino acids. V lost 4 bases, J lost 15 bases, and 13 bases lay in between. Here the CDR3 reads CSAKSGFSFF. CDR3 DNA sequence: TGCAGTGCTAAAAGCGGTTTTTCGTTCTTC.

To note about this clone: The sample holds other DNA sequences that translate to the same CDR3. The chain uses TRBV5-1 and TRBJ2-5; tentatively, D is TRBD2 (6 bases). Trimming removed 0 bases at V and 4 bases at J, with 7 bases between. This CDR3 has 13 amino acids. CDR1 is SGHRS, CDR2 YFSETQ, per germline. The CDR3 loop is CASSLAGGETQYF. In DNA, the CDR3 is TGCGCCAGCAGCTTGGCCGGGGGAGAGACCCAGTACTTC.

In this sample, this clone turned up once. V usage is TRBV7-2 and J usage is TRBJ1-4; 7 nucleotides match TRBD1. This CDR3 has 15 amino acids. Germline CDR1 and CDR2: SGHTA and FQGNSA. V shed 4 bases and J 5 bases; nucleotides not matched to a gene: 7. CDR3 loop: CASSSGDSRNEKLFF. The CDR3 coding sequence is TGTGCCAGCAGCTCCGGGGACAGCCGGAATGAAAAACTGTTTTTT.